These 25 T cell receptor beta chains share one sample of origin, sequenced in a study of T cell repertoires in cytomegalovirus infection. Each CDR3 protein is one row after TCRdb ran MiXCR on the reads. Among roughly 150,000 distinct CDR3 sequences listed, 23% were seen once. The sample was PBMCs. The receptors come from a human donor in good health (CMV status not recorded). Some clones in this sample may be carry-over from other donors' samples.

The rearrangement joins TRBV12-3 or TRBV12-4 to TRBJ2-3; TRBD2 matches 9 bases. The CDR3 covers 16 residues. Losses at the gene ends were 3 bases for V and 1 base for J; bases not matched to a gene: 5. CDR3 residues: CASSLGLAEGTDTQYF. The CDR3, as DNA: TGTGCCAGCAGTTTGGGACTAGCCGAAGGCACAGATACGCAGTATTTT.

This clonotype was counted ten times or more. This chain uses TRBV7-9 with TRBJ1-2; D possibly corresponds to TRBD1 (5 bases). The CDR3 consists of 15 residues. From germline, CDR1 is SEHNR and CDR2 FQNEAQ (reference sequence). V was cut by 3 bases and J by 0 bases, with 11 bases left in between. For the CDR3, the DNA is TGTGCCAGCAGCTTCCCGGACAAAGCTAACTATGGCTACACCTTC. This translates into CASSFPDKANYGYTF.

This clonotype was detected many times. DNA of the CDR3: TGTGCCAGCAGCGGACAACAGGGCCACGAAGCTTTCTTT. The encoded protein is CASSGQQGHEAFF. This chain links TRBV11-1 with TRBJ1-1; D perhaps matches TRBD1 (6 bases). Germline assignment: CDR1 SGHAT and CDR2 FQDESV (reference sequence). V was cut by 5 bases and J by 8 bases, with 15 bases left in between. The CDR3 totals 13 residues. The full variable domain, rest sourced from reference TRBV11-1 and TRBJ1-1, is EAEVAQSPRYKITEKSQAVAFWCDPISGHATLYWYRQILGQGPELLVQFQDESVVDDSQLPKDRFSAERLKGVDSTLKIQPAELGDSAMYLCASSGQQGHEAFFGQGTRLTVV.

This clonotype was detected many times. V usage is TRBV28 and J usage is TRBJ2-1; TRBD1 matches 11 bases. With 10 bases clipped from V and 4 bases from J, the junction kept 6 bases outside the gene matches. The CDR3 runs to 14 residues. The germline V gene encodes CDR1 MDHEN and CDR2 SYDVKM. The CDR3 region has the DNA TGTGCCACCCGGACAGGGGGCGAATACAATGAGCAGTTCTTC. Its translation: CATRTGGEYNEQFF.

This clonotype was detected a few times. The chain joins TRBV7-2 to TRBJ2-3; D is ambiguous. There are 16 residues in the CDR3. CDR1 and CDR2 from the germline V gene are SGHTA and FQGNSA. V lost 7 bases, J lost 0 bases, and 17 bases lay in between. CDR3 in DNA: TGTGCCAGCAACCTACCCCCGGATTATAGCACAGATACGCAGTATTTT. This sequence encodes CASNLPPDYSTDTQYF.

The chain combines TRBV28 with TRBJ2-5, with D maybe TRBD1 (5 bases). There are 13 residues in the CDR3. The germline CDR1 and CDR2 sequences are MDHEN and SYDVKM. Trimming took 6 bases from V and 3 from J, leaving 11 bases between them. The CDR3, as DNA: TGTGCCAGCAGCCCTTTAGGGGAAGAGACCCAGTACTTC. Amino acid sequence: CASSPLGEETQYF.

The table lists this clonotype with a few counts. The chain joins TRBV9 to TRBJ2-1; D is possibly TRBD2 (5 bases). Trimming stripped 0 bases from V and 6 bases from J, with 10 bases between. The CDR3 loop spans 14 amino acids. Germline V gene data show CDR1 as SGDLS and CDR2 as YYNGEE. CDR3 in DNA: TGTGCCAGCAGCGTAGTGTCAGGAGGCAATGAGCAGTTCTTC. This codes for CASSVVSGGNEQFF.

This CDR3 is CASSPLGTAEAFF. The CDR3 coding sequence is TGTGCCAGCTCACCACTGGGCACCGCTGAAGCTTTCTTT. V is TRBV18 and J is TRBJ1-1; D not certain. From germline, CDR1 is KGHSH and CDR2 LQKENI. V was cut by 1 base and J by 6 bases, with 9 bases left in between. The CDR3 is 13 residues long.

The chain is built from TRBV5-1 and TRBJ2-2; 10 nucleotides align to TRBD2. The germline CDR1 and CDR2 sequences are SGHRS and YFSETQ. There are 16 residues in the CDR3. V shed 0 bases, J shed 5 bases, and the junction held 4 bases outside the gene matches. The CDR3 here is CASSLVPSGGTGELFF. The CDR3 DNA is TGCGCCAGCAGCTTGGTCCCTAGCGGGGGAACCGGGGAGCTGTTTTTT.

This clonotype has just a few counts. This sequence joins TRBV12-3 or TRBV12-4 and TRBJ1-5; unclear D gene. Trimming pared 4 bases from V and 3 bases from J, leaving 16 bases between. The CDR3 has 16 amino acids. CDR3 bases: TGTGCCAGCAGTTCGGGCTCTCAGATTATCAATCAGCCCCAGCATTTT. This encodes CASSSGSQIINQPQHF.

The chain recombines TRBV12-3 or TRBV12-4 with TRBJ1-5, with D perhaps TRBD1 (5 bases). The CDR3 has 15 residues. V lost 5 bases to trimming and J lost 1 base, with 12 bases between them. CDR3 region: CASSPSGLSNQPQHF. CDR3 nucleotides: TGTGCCAGCAGTCCATCGGGACTGAGCAATCAGCCCCAGCATTTT.

The CDR3 region has the DNA TGTGCCAGCAGGACAGGGATCCGGGGTACCCAGTACTTC. Residues: CASRTGIRGTQYF. The rearrangement links TRBV28 to TRBJ2-5, with 7 bases aligning to TRBD1. After removal of 6 bases from V and 8 bases from J, the junction contained 9 bases not matched to a gene. This CDR3 spans 13 amino acids. Per germline, CDR1 MDHEN and CDR2 SYDVKM.

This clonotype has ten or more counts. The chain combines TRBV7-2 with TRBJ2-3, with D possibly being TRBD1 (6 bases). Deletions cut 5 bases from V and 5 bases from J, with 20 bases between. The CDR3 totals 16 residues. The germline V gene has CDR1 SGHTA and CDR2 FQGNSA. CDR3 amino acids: CASSPAGTQGGDTQYF. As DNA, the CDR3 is TGTGCCAGCAGCCCAGCCGGGACACAAGGCGGAGATACGCAGTATTTT.

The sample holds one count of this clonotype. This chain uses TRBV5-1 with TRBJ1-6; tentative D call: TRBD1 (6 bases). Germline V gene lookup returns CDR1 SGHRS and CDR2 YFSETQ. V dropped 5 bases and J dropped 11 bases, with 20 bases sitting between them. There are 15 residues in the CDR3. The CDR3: CASRRAAEGQPPLHF. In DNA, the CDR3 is TGCGCCAGCAGGAGAGCGGCCGAGGGACAACCACCCCTCCACTTT.

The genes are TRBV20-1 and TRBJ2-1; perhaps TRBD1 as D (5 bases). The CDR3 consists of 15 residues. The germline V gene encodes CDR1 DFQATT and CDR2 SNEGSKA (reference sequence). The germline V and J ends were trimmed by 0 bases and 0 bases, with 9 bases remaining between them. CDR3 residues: CSAREGPSSYNEQFF. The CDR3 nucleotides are TGCAGTGCTAGAGAGGGGCCGAGCTCCTACAATGAGCAGTTCTTC.

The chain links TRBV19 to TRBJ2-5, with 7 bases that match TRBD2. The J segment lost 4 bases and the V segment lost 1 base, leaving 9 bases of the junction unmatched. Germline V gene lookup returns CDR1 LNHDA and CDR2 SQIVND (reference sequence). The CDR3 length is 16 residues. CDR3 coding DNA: TGTGCCAGTAGTATAGCTAGCGGAAGTTCGGCAGAGACCCAGTACTTC. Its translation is CASSIASGSSAETQYF.

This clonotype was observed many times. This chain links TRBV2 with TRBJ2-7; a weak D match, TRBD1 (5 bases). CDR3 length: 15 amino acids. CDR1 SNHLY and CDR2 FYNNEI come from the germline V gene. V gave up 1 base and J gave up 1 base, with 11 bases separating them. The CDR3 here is CASSEGGGRSYEQYF. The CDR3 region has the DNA TGTGCCAGCAGTGAAGGGGGCGGACGGTCCTACGAGCAGTACTTC.

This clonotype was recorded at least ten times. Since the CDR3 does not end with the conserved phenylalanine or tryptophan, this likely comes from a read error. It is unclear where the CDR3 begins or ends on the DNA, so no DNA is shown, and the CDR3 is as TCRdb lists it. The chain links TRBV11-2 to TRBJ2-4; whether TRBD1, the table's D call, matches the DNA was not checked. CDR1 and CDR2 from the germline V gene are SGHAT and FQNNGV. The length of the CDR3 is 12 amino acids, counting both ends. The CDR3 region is CASSLGGQGIRV.

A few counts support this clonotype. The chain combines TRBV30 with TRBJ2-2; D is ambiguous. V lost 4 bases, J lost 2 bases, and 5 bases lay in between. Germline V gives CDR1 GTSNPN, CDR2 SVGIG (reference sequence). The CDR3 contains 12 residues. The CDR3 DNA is TGTGCCTGGACCCTAAACACCGGGGAGCTGTTTTTT. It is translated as CAWTLNTGELFF.

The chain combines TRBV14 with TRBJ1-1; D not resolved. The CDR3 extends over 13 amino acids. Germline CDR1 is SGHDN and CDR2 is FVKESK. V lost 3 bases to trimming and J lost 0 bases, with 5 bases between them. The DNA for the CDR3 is TGTGCCAGCAGCCAGTGGATGAACACTGAAGCTTTCTTT. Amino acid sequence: CASSQWMNTEAFF.

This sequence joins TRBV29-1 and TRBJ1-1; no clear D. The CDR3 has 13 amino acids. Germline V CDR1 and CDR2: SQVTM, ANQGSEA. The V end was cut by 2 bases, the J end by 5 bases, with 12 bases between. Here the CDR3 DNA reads TGCAGCGTTGAACCGGGAGGGAGGACTGAAGCTTTCTTT. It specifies CSVEPGGRTEAFF.

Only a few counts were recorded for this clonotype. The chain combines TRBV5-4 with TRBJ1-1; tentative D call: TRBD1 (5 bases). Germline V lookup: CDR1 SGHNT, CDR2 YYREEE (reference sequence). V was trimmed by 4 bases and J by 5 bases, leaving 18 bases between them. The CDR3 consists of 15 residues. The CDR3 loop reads CASSHPGGVRTEAFF. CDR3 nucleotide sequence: TGTGCCAGCAGCCACCCTGGGGGAGTAAGGACTGAAGCTTTCTTT.

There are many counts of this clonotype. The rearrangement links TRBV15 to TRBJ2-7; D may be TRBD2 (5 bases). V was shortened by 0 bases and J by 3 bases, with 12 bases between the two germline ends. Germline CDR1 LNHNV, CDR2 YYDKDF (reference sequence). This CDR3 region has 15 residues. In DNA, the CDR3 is TGTGCCACCAGCAGAGATAACGGGAATCTCTACGAGCAGTACTTC. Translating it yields CATSRDNGNLYEQYF. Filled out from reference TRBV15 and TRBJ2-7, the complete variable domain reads DAMVIQNPRYQVTQFGKPVTLSCSQTLNHNVMYWYQQKSSQAPKLLFHYYDKDFNNEADTPDNFQSRRPNTSFCFLDIRSPGLGDTAMYLCATSRDNGNLYEQYFGPGTRLTVT.

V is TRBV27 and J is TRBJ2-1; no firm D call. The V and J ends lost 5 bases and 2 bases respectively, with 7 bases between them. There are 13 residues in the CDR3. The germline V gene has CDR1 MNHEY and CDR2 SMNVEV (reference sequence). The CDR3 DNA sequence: TGTGCCAGCAGTCCCGGTCCCTACAATGAGCAGTTCTTC. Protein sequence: CASSPGPYNEQFF.

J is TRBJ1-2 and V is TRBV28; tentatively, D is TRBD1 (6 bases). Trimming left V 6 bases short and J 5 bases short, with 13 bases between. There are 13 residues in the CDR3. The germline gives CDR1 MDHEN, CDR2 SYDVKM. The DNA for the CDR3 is TGTGCCAGCAGGGGGGCGGTTTCTTATGGCTACACCTTC. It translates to CASRGAVSYGYTF.